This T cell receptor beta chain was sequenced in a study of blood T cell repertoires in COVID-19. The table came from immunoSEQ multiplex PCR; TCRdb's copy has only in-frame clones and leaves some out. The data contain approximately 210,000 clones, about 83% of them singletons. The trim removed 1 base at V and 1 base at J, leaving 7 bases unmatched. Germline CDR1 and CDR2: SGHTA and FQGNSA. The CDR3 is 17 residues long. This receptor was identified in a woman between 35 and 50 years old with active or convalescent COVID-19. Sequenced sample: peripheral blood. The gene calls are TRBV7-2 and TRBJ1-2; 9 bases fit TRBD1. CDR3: CASSLVYRGQDNYGYTF. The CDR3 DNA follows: TGTGCCAGCAGCTTAGTCTACAGGGGGCAGGATAACTATGGCTACACCTTC.